The 8 T cell receptor beta chains below were found in one sample sequenced in a study of OX40 agonist ivuxolimab in advanced cancers. TCRdb's copy holds only in-frame clones and misses some; the assay was immunoSEQ multiplex PCR. The sample holds about 9,700 clones; around 70% are singletons and the top ten take about 26%. This specimen was CD4+ or CD8+ T cells sorted from blood, taken in a trial of the OX40 agonist ivuxolimab. These receptors all come from an adult with an advanced solid tumor such as melanoma, head and neck, liver or kidney cancer.

The chain employs TRBV9 and TRBJ2-1; TRBD1 is a possible D gene (7 bases). In germline, CDR1 is SGDLS, CDR2 YYNGEE. With 3 bases removed from V and 10 bases from J, the gap between germline ends came to 20 bases. The CDR3 is made up of 15 amino acids. The CDR3 DNA follows: TGTGCCAGCAGCGCCGGGGCAGGGGGAGGATCGGAGCAGTTCTTC. Its translation is CASSAGAGGGSEQFF.

The chain combines TRBV5-4 with TRBJ2-4; D unclear. CDR3 length: 12 residues. Germline V gene lookup returns CDR1 SGHNT and CDR2 YYREEE (reference sequence). Trimming removed 3 bases from V and 8 bases from J, with 9 bases in between. CDR3 amino acids: CASSSTSDIQYF. CDR3 bases: TGTGCCAGCAGCTCCACGTCAGACATTCAGTACTTC.

This sequence joins TRBV7-8 and TRBJ1-1; D remains unclear. V was shortened by 5 bases and J by 0 bases, with 13 bases between the two germline ends. Per germline, CDR1 SGHVS and CDR2 FQNEAQ. The CDR3 runs 15 residues. For the CDR3, the DNA is TGTGCCAGCAGCCCAAAGGCCGGATTGAACACTGAAGCTTTCTTT. It specifies CASSPKAGLNTEAFF.

The V call is TRBV9, the J call TRBJ1-1; no clear D. Trimming stripped 0 bases from V and 7 bases from J, with 10 bases between. CDR1 SGDLS and CDR2 YYNGEE come from the germline V gene. The CDR3 has 13 residues. The CDR3 here is CASSVVQDDEAFF. CDR3 DNA sequence: TGTGCCAGCAGCGTAGTGCAGGACGATGAAGCTTTCTTT.

Comment on this clone: Its ends do not fully match the called genes, so a read error is possible. The chain is built from TRBV5-3 and TRBJ1-5; D unresolved. TRBV5-3 is an open reading frame, and its role is uncertain. The CDR3 length is 12 residues. The CDR3 DNA sequence: TGTGCCAGCAGCTTGCCCGATCAGCCCCAGCATTTT. It yields the protein CASSLPDQPQHF.

The rearrangement links TRBV9 to TRBJ1-1, with D possibly being TRBD1 (6 bases). This CDR3 contains 13 residues. From germline, CDR1 is SGDLS and CDR2 YYNGEE. V was trimmed by 3 bases and J by 4 bases, leaving 10 bases between them. DNA of the CDR3: TGTGCCAGCAGCGCCGGACAGCTCACTGAAGCTTTCTTT. It yields the protein CASSAGQLTEAFF.

By sample share, this clone is medium-sized. The chain recombines TRBV15 with TRBJ2-7; no reliable D call. The CDR3 contains 14 residues. Germline CDR1 and CDR2: LNHNV and YYDKDF (reference sequence). The V and J ends lost 3 bases and 0 bases respectively, with 9 bases between them. CDR3 sequence (DNA): TGTGCCACCAGCAGGGACGGTACCTCCTACGAGCAGTACTTC. Protein sequence: CATSRDGTSYEQYF.

This clone was observed a few times. The chain's CDR3 is CASSSQTGDYGYTF. The CDR3 DNA is TGTGCCAGCAGTTCCCAGACAGGGGACTATGGCTACACCTTC. The chain couples TRBV28 to TRBJ1-2, with TRBD1 identical over 8 bases. With V trimmed by 4 bases and J by 3 bases, 4 bases remained unmatched. The germline CDR1 and CDR2 sequences are MDHEN and SYDVKM. The CDR3 totals 14 residues.